These T cell receptor beta chains were read from a single sample in a study of cytomegalovirus exposure and HLA in healthy donors. Measured with immunoSEQ multiplex PCR; TCRdb has only the in-frame clones, and not every one. The sample yields 220,000 or so clones, around 80% seen once. Sequencing used PBMCs. These receptors all come from a woman in her thirties in good health and CMV-seropositive. The CDR3 runs from the conserved cysteine through the conserved F or W. The D gene is left open where the match is weak. Size is stated for part of the rows, as once, few or many counts, or as a class when the clone is expanded.

j_call: TRBJ1-4
d_call: .
clone_size: .
v_call: TRBV28
cdr3_aa: CASSEGRYNEKLFF
cdr3_nt: TGTGCCAGCAGCGAGGGGAGGTATAATGAAAAACTGTTTTTT

j_call: TRBJ2-5
d_call: TRBD2
clone_size: .
v_call: TRBV5-1
cdr3_aa: CASSLRSSGRETQYF
cdr3_nt: TGCGCCAGCAGCTTGCGGTCTAGCGGGAGAGAGACCCAGTACTTC

j_call: TRBJ1-5
d_call: TRBD1
clone_size: few
v_call: TRBV5-6
cdr3_aa: CASSGGTDNQPQHF
cdr3_nt: TGTGCCAGCAGCGGGGGGACAGACAATCAGCCCCAGCATTTT

j_call: TRBJ2-3
d_call: .
clone_size: .
v_call: TRBV6-5
cdr3_aa: CASRRKGGTRDTQYF
cdr3_nt: TGTGCCAGCAGACGAAAGGGGGGGACAAGAGATACGCAGTATTTT

j_call: TRBJ2-4
d_call: TRBD1
clone_size: few
v_call: TRBV30
cdr3_aa: CAWSRDRESGAKNIQYF
cdr3_nt: TGTGCCTGGAGCCGGGACAGGGAATCTGGAGCCAAAAACATTCAGTACTTC

j_call: TRBJ1-5
d_call: .
clone_size: few
v_call: TRBV19
cdr3_aa: CASKDTFSNQPQHF
cdr3_nt: TGTGCCAGTAAGGACACCTTTAGCAATCAGCCCCAGCATTTT

j_call: TRBJ2-7
d_call: TRBD2
clone_size: .
v_call: TRBV29-1
cdr3_aa: CSVRGGTTYEQYF
cdr3_nt: TGCAGCGTGCGGGGGGGTACTACTTACGAGCAGTACTTC

j_call: TRBJ2-5
d_call: .
clone_size: .
v_call: TRBV14
cdr3_aa: CASSHGQRETQYF
cdr3_nt: TGTGCCAGCAGCCATGGACAGCGAGAGACCCAGTACTTC

j_call: TRBJ1-1
d_call: .
clone_size: .
v_call: TRBV6-1
cdr3_aa: CASSENVVTEAFF
cdr3_nt: TGTGCCAGCAGTGAAAACGTCGTAACTGAAGCTTTCTTT

j_call: TRBJ1-3
d_call: .
clone_size: .
v_call: TRBV11-2
cdr3_aa: CASSLVGEAGNTIYF
cdr3_nt: TGTGCCAGCAGCTTAGTGGGGGAGGCTGGAAACACCATATATTTT

j_call: TRBJ1-1
d_call: .
clone_size: few
v_call: TRBV11-2
cdr3_aa: CASSPRWMTPGGDTEAFF
cdr3_nt: TGTGCCAGCAGCCCGAGGTGGATGACTCCCGGAGGGGACACTGAAGCTTTCTTT

j_call: TRBJ1-1
d_call: .
clone_size: .
v_call: TRBV7-9
cdr3_aa: CASSLHLQSTTNTEAFF
cdr3_nt: TGTGCCAGCAGCTTACACCTTCAGTCAACGACGAACACTGAAGCTTTCTTT

j_call: TRBJ2-7
d_call: .
clone_size: few
v_call: TRBV18
cdr3_aa: CASSQSGGGPTYEQYF
cdr3_nt: TGTGCCAGCTCACAATCCGGTGGGGGTCCGACCTACGAGCAGTACTTC

j_call: TRBJ2-3
d_call: .
clone_size: .
v_call: TRBV2
cdr3_aa: CASSGRQVTDTQYF
cdr3_nt: TGTGCCAGCAGTGGACGGCAGGTGACAGATACGCAGTATTTT

j_call: TRBJ2-5
d_call: TRBD1
clone_size: .
v_call: TRBV7-8
cdr3_aa: CASSPGVFRGYQETQYF
cdr3_nt: TGTGCCAGCAGCCCAGGGGTGTTCAGGGGGTACCAAGAGACCCAGTACTTC

j_call: TRBJ1-1
d_call: .
clone_size: .
v_call: TRBV5-1
cdr3_aa: CASSLRQMNTEAFF
cdr3_nt: TGCGCCAGCAGCTTGCGGCAGATGAACACTGAAGCTTTCTTT

j_call: TRBJ2-6
d_call: .
clone_size: once
v_call: TRBV2
cdr3_aa: CASSVSRGANVLTF
cdr3_nt: TGTGCCAGCAGTGTTTCGCGGGGGGCCAACGTCCTGACTTTC

j_call: TRBJ1-5
d_call: .
clone_size: .
v_call: TRBV7-2
cdr3_aa: CASSLAYGRHLISASQHF
cdr3_nt: TGTGCCAGCAGCTTAGCGTACGGGAGACACCTAATATCAGCATCCCAGCATTTT

j_call: TRBJ1-1
d_call: .
clone_size: .
v_call: TRBV30
cdr3_aa: CAWRGRGGLNTEAFF
cdr3_nt: TGTGCCTGGAGGGGCAGGGGAGGATTGAACACTGAAGCTTTCTTT

j_call: TRBJ1-5
d_call: .
clone_size: .
v_call: TRBV6-5
cdr3_aa: CASRLTHLGNQPQHF
cdr3_nt: TGTGCCAGCAGATTAACCCACTTAGGGAATCAGCCCCAGCATTTT

j_call: TRBJ2-1
d_call: TRBD1
clone_size: .
v_call: TRBV28
cdr3_aa: CASSYGQGPGEQFF
cdr3_nt: TGTGCCAGCAGCTACGGACAGGGGCCAGGTGAGCAGTTCTTC

j_call: TRBJ1-5
d_call: .
clone_size: .
v_call: TRBV30
cdr3_aa: CAWSATKTGRRAQHF
cdr3_nt: TGTGCCTGGAGTGCTACTAAAACAGGACGGCGGGCCCAGCATTTT

j_call: TRBJ1-2
d_call: .
clone_size: .
v_call: TRBV5-4
cdr3_aa: CASSLEVGYGYTF
cdr3_nt: TGTGCCAGCAGCTTGGAAGTAGGGTATGGCTACACCTTC

j_call: TRBJ1-2
d_call: .
clone_size: .
v_call: TRBV14
cdr3_aa: CASNPGSGHGYTF
cdr3_nt: TGTGCCAGCAACCCTGGATCAGGCCATGGCTACACCTTC

j_call: TRBJ2-7
d_call: .
clone_size: .
v_call: TRBV6-5
cdr3_aa: CASSYSRIAYEQYF
cdr3_nt: TGTGCCAGCAGTTACTCCAGGATAGCCTACGAGCAGTACTTC

j_call: TRBJ1-2
d_call: .
clone_size: .
v_call: TRBV6-5
cdr3_aa: CASNSYQGGGGYTF
cdr3_nt: TGTGCCAGCAACTCCTACCAGGGTGGAGGAGGCTACACCTTC

j_call: TRBJ2-7
d_call: .
clone_size: .
v_call: TRBV6-6
cdr3_aa: CASLSPRTGRGYEQYF
cdr3_nt: TGTGCCAGCCTATCCCCCCGGACAGGGAGGGGGTACGAGCAGTACTTC

j_call: TRBJ2-1
d_call: .
clone_size: .
v_call: TRBV6-1
cdr3_aa: CASEEAVYNEQFF
cdr3_nt: TGTGCCAGCGAGGAAGCGGTCTACAATGAGCAGTTCTTC

j_call: TRBJ2-5
d_call: .
clone_size: .
v_call: TRBV5-1
cdr3_aa: CASSPPLASQETQYF
cdr3_nt: TGCGCCAGCAGCCCTCCCCTCGCGAGTCAAGAGACCCAGTACTTC

j_call: TRBJ1-2
d_call: .
clone_size: .
v_call: TRBV6-1
cdr3_aa: CASREYSDGLYGYTF
cdr3_nt: TGTGCCAGCAGAGAATACTCGGACGGACTCTATGGCTACACCTTC

j_call: TRBJ1-1
d_call: .
clone_size: .
v_call: TRBV27
cdr3_aa: CASRSTSRIEAFF
cdr3_nt: TGTGCCAGCAGATCCACTAGCCGAATTGAAGCTTTCTTT

j_call: TRBJ1-2
d_call: .
clone_size: few
v_call: TRBV7-8
cdr3_aa: CASSLDGYGYTF
cdr3_nt: TGTGCCAGCAGCTTAGACGGCTATGGCTACACCTTC

j_call: TRBJ2-7
d_call: TRBD2
clone_size: .
v_call: TRBV6-1
cdr3_aa: CASSELTSESYEQYF
cdr3_nt: TGTGCCAGCAGTGAATTGACTAGCGAATCCTACGAGCAGTACTTC

j_call: TRBJ2-7
d_call: .
clone_size: .
v_call: TRBV5-1
cdr3_aa: CASSFAGTSIYEQYF
cdr3_nt: TGCGCCAGCAGCTTCGCCGGGACGTCCATCTACGAGCAGTACTTC

j_call: TRBJ2-1
d_call: .
clone_size: .
v_call: TRBV6-5
cdr3_aa: CASSYTVARDEQFF
cdr3_nt: TGTGCCAGCAGTTACACGGTAGCGAGGGATGAGCAGTTCTTC